Given below is one T cell receptor (beta chain) in context. As yet, its antigen is unknown. The PCR contained 60 Vbeta and 13 Jbeta primers. The data were produced by immunoSEQ multiplex PCR, yet TCRdb's version contains in-frame clones alone and is incomplete. This table has tens of thousands of clones, 60% to 80% appearing once. These data are taken from a study of cytomegalovirus exposure and HLA in healthy donors. Findings of the study overall: Associated with cytomegalovirus, according to the listing, were 150 to 200 TCR beta chains. As immune exposure information, only CMV serostatus was available. Reported findings show TCR beta sequences accurately forecast HLA-A and HLA-B alleles in most subjects.

The V gene end was trimmed by 4 bases and the J gene end by 0 bases; junction bases not matched to a gene: 4. Per germline, CDR1 SGHRS and CDR2 YFSETQ. The CDR3 spans 14 residues. The J gene is TRBJ2-7, the V gene TRBV5-1; TRBD2 matches at 7 bases. The source of this sequence is a male donor in good health and CMV-seropositive. Sequenced material: PBMCs. CDR3 DNA sequence: TGCGCCAGCAGCCCTAGCGGAAGCTCCTACGAGCAGTACTTC. Protein: CASSPSGSSYEQYF.